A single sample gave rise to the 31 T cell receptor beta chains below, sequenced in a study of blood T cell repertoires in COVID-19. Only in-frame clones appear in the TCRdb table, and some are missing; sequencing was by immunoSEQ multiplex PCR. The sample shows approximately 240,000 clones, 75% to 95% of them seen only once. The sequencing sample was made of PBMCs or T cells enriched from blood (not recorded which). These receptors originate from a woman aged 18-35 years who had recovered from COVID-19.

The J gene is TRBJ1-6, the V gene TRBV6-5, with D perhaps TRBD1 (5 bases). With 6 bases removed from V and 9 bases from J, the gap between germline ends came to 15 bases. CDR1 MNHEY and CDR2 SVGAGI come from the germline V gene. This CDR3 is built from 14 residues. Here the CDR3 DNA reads TGTGCCAGCAGAACCCCAGGGAACTCTTCACCCCTCCACTTT. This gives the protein CASRTPGNSSPLHF.

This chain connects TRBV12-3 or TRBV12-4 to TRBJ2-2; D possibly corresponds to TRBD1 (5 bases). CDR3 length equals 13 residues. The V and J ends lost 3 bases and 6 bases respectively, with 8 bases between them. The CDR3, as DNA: TGTGCCAGCAGTTTTAGCAGGGCCGGGGAGCTGTTTTTT. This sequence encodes CASSFSRAGELFF.

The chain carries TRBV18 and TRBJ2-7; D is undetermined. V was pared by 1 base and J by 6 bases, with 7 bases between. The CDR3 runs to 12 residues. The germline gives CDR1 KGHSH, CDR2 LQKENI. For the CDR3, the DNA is TGTGCCAGCTCACCACTTGGGCTCGAGCAGTACTTC. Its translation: CASSPLGLEQYF.

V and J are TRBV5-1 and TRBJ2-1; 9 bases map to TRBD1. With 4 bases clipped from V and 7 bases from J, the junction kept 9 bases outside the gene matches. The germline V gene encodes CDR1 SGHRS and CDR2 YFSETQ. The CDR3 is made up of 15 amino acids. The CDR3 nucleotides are TGCGCCAGCAGCAAGGGACAGGGCTTTCCGAATGAGCAGTTCTTC. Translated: CASSKGQGFPNEQFF.

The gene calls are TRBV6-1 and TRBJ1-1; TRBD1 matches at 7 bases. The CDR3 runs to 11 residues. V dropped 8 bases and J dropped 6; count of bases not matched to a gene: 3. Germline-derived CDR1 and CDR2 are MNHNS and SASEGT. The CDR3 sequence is CASARGSEAFF. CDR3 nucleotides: TGTGCCAGCGCCAGGGGGTCTGAAGCTTTCTTT.

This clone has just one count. The CDR3 DNA sequence: TGTGCCAGCAGCCGGGGGGGTTGGGAGCAGTACTTC. Its translation is CASSRGGWEQYF. The genes are TRBV14 and TRBJ2-7; TRBD2 matches 7 bases. CDR3 size: 12 residues. J was trimmed by 7 bases and V by 4 bases; bases with no gene match: 4. The germline CDR1 and CDR2 sequences are SGHDN and FVKESK.

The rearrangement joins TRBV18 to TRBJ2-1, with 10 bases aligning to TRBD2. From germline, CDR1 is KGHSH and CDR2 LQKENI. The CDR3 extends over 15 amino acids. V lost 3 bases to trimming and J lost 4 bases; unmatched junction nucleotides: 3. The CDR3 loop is CASSPTSGIYNEQFF. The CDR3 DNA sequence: TGTGCCAGCTCACCTACTAGCGGGATTTACAATGAGCAGTTCTTC. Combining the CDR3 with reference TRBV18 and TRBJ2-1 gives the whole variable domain NAGVMQNPRHLVRRRGQEARLRCSPMKGHSHVYWYRQLPEEGLKFMVYLQKENIIDESGMPKERFSAEFPKEGPSILRIQQVVRGDSAAYFCASSPTSGIYNEQFFGPGTRLTVL.

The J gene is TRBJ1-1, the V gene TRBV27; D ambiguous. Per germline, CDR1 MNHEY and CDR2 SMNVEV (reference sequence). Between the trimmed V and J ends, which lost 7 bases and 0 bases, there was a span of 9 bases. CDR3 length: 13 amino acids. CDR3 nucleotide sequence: TGTGCCAGCACCTCTTCCTTGAACACTGAAGCTTTCTTT. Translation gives CASTSSLNTEAFF.

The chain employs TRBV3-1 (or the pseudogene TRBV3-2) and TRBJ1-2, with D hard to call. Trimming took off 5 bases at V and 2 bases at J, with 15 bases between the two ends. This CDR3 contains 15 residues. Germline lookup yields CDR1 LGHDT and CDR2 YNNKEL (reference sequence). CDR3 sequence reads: CASSFQAATNYGYTF. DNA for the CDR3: TGTGCCAGCAGCTTTCAGGCCGCCACGAACTATGGCTACACCTTC.

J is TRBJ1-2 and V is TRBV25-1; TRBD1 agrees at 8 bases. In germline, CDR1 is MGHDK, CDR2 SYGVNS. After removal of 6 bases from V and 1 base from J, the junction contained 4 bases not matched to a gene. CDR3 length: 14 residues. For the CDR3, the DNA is TGTGCCAGCAGCCAGGACAGGGATAACTATGGCTACACCTTC. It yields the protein CASSQDRDNYGYTF.

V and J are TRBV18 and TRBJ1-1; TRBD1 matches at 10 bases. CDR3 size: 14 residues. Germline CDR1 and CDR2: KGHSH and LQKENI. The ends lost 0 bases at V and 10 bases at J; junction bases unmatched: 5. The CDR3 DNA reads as TGTGCCAGCTCACCACCGGGACAGGGGATGGGAGCTTTCTTT. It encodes CASSPPGQGMGAFF.

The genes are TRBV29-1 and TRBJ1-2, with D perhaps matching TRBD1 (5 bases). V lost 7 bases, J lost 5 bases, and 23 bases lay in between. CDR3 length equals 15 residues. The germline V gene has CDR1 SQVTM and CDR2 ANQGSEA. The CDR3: CSAKAMGQDDYGYTF. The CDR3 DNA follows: TGCAGCGCCAAGGCAATGGGGCAGGATGATTATGGCTACACCTTC.

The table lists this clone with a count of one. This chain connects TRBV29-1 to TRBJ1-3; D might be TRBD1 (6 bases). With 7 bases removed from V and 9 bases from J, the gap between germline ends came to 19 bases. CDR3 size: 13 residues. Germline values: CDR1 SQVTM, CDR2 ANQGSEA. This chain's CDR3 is CSAKTGSGGTIYF. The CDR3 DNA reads TGCAGCGCAAAAACAGGGTCCGGAGGCACCATATATTTT.

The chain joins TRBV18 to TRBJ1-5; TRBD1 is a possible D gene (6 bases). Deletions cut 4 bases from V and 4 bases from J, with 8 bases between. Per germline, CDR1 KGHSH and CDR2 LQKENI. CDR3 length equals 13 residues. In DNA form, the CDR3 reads TGTGCCAGCTCACGACAGGTAAATCAGCCCCAGCATTTT. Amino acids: CASSRQVNQPQHF.

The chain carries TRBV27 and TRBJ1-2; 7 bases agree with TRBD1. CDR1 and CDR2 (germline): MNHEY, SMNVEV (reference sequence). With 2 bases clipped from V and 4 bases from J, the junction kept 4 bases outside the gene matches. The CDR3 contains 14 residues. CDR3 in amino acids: CASSLNRGGYGYTF. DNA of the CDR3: TGTGCCAGCAGTTTAAACAGGGGTGGCTATGGCTACACCTTC.

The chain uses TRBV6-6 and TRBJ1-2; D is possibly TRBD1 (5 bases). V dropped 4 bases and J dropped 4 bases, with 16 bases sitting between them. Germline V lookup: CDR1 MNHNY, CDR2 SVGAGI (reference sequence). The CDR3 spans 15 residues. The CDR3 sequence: CASSLRGKLTYGYTF. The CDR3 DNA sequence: TGTGCCAGCAGTTTACGGGGGAAGCTCACCTATGGCTACACCTTC.

CDR3 residues: CASSPGLAGGTGELFF. Written as DNA, the CDR3 is TGCGCCAGCAGCCCGGGACTAGCGGGAGGCACCGGGGAGCTGTTTTTT. The genes are TRBV5-1 and TRBJ2-2; 15 nucleotides line up with TRBD2. The CDR3 runs 16 residues. Germline loops: CDR1 SGHRS, CDR2 YFSETQ. V shed 4 bases and J 4 bases; nucleotides not matched to a gene: 2.

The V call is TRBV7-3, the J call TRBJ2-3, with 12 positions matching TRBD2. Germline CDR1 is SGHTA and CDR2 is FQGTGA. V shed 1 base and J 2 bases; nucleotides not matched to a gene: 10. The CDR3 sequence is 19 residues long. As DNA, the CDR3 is TGTGCCAGCAGCTTAAAGGTGAAGACTAGCGGGGGTACCACAGATACGCAGTATTTT. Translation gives CASSLKVKTSGGTTDTQYF.

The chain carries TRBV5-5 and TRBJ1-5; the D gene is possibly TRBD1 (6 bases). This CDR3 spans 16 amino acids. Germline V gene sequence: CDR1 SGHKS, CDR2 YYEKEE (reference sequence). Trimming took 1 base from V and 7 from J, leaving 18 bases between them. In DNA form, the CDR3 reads TGTGCCAGCAGCTTGTTATTCACACAGGGAAACCAGCCCCAGCATTTT. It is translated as CASSLLFTQGNQPQHF.

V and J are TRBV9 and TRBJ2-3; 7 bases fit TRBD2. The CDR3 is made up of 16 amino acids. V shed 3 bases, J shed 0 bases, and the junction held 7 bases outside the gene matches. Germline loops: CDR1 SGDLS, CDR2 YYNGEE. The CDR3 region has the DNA TGTGCCAGCAGCGCCGTAGAGGGAGGGAGCACAGATACGCAGTATTTT. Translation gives CASSAVEGGSTDTQYF.

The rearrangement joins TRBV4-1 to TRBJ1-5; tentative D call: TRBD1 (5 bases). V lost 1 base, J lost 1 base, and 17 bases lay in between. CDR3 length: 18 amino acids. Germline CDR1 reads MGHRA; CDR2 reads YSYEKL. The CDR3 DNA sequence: TGCGCCAGCAGCCAAGGACAGCTACCTAAGGAAAGCAATCAGCCCCAGCATTTT. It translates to CASSQGQLPKESNQPQHF.

The DNA of the CDR3 is TGTGCCAGCAGTTTATATATTGGGAGGGAGAGCTCCTACGAGCAGTACTTC. Amino acids: CASSLYIGRESSYEQYF. V gene TRBV28 combines with J gene TRBJ2-7; 7 nucleotides align to TRBD2. The CDR3 covers 17 residues. Trimming took 1 base from V and 0 from J; bases not matched to a gene: 9. The germline V gene has CDR1 MDHEN and CDR2 SYDVKM.

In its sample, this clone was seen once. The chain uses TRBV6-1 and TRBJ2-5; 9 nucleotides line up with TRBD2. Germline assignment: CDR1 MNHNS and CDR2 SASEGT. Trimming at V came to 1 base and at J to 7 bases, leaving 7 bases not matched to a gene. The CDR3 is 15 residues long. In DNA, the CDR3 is TGTGCCAGCAGTGAAGGGGGACTAGCCCCCGGGACCCAGTACTTC. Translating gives CASSEGGLAPGTQYF.

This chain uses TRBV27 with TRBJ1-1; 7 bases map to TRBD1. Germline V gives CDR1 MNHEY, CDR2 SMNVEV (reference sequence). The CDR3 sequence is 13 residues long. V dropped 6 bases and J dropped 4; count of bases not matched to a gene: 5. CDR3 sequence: CASRESGGTEAFF. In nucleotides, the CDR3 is TGTGCCAGCAGGGAATCAGGGGGCACTGAAGCTTTCTTT.

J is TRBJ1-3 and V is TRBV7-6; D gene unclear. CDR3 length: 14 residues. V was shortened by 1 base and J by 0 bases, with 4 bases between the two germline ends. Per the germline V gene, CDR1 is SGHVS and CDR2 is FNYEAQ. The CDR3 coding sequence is TGTGCCAGCAGCTTAGTTATCTCTGGAAACACCATATATTTT. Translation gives CASSLVISGNTIYF.

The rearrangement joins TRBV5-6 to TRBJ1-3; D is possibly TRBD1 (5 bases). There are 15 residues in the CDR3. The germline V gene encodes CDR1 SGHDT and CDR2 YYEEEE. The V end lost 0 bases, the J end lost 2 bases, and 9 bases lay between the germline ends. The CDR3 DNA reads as TGTGCCAGCAGCTTGGGACAGTACCCTGGAAACACCATATATTTT. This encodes CASSLGQYPGNTIYF.

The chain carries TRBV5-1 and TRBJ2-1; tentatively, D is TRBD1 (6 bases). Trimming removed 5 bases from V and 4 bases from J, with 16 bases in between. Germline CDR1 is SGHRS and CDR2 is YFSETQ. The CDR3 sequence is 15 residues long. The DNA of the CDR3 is TGCGCCAGCAGAGGGACACAAGGTCTGTACAATGAGCAGTTCTTC. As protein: CASRGTQGLYNEQFF.

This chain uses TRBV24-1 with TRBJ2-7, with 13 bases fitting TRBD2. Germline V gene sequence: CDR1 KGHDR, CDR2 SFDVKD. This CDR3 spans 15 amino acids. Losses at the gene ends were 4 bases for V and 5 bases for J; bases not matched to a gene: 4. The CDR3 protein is CATSDTGLAGDEQYF. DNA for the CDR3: TGTGCCACCAGTGACACAGGACTAGCGGGGGACGAGCAGTACTTC.

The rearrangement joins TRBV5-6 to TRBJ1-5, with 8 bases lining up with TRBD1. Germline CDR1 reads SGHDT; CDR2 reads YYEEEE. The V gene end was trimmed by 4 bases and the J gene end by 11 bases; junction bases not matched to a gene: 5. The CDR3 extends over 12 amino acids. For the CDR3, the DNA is TGTGCCAGCAGCACACACAGGGGGACCCAGCATTTT. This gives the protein CASSTHRGTQHF.

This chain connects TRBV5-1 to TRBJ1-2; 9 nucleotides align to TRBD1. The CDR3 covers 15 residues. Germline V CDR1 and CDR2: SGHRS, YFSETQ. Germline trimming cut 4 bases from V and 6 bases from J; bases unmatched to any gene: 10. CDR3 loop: CASSNSPGQGNGYTF. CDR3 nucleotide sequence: TGCGCCAGCAGCAATTCGCCCGGACAGGGGAATGGCTACACCTTC. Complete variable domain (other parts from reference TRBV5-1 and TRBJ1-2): KAGVTQTPRYLIKTRGQQVTLSCSPISGHRSVSWYQQTPGQGLQFLFEYFSETQRNKGNFPGRFSGRQFSNSRSEMNVSTLELGDSALYLCASSNSPGQGNGYTFGSGTRLTVV.

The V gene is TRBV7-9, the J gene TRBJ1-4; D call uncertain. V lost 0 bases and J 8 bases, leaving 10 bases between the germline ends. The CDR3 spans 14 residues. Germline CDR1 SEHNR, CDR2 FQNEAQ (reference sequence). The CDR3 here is CASSLASGREKLFF. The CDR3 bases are TGTGCCAGCAGCTTAGCCAGCGGGAGGGAAAAACTGTTTTTT.